These 2 T cell receptor beta chains were sequenced from one sample in a study of blood T cells in healthy people across ages. Next came a second PCR, run for roughly 7 to 12 cycles, which used a sample-barcoded 5' primer along with a J-beta primer mix. Via MiXCR, TCRdb re-called the 5' RACE reads, giving one row per CDR3 protein. There are some 1 million distinct CDR3 sequences in the sample; 40% to 50% occur only once, and over 15% lies in the top ten. The sequenced sample consisted of blood. Receptors originate from a woman aged 60 to 75 in good health.

The genes are TRBV11-2 and TRBJ2-5; tentatively, D is TRBD2 (5 bases). Trimming removed 6 bases at V and 6 bases at J, with 8 bases between. Germline V gene lookup returns CDR1 SGHAT and CDR2 FQNNGV. The CDR3 loop spans 11 amino acids. The CDR3: CASSPGKTQYF. The DNA for the CDR3 is TGTGCCAGCAGTCCCGGGAAGACCCAGTACTTC.

V and J are TRBV28 and TRBJ1-1; possible D gene TRBD1, 6 bases. Trimming removed 6 bases from V and 3 bases from J, with 20 bases in between. The CDR3 loop spans 16 amino acids. Germline V CDR1 and CDR2: MDHEN, SYDVKM. CDR3 sequence reads: CASSKTFRGFDTEAFF. The CDR3 region has the DNA TGTGCCAGCAGCAAAACTTTCAGGGGATTCGACACTGAAGCTTTCTTT.